This T cell receptor beta chain was obtained from a study of blood T cells in healthy people across ages. On the study more broadly: Capture via template switching afforded approximately one barcoded beta molecule per two T cells.

Germline V gene data show CDR1 as SQVTM and CDR2 as ANQGSEA. CDR3 length: 14 residues. V gave up 8 bases and J gave up 2 bases; unmatched junction bases: 7. Study-level points and caveats: Roughly linear declines in TCR beta diversity per million T cells occurred with age.

Together with a sample-barcoded 5' primer, a J-beta primer mix was included in a second PCR lasting roughly 6 to 12 cycles. Every single cDNA molecule received a tag from a template-switch adaptor with 12 random nucleotides. TCRdb redid the calling of the 5' RACE reads with MiXCR, one entry per CDR3 protein. The data contain about 1.4 million distinct CDR3 sequences, 59% of them seen just once; the ten biggest clones take up over 5.5%. Only a few counts were recorded for this clonotype. As yet, its antigen is unknown. The donors, aged about 6 to 95, were healthy Caucasians from Russia. This TCR came from a man aged 18 to 29 in good health. The chain carries TRBV29-1 and TRBJ2-3, with 10 bases matching TRBD2. The sequencing input was blood. CDR3 coding DNA: TGCAGCCATCTAGCGGGAGAGACCACAGATACGCAGTATTTT. Translation: CSHLAGETTDTQYF.